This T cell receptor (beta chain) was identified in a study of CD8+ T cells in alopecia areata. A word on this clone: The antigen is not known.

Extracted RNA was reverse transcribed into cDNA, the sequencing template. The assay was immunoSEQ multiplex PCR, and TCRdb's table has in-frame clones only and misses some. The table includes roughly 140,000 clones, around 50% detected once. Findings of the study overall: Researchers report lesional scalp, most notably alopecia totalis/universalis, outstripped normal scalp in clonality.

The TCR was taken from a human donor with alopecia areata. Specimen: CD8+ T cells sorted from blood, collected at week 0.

The CDR3 loop reads CASSPGGTDTQYF. CDR3 coding DNA: TGTGCCAGCTCACCCGGGGGGACAGATACGCAGTATTTT. The chain links TRBV18 to TRBJ2-3; 7 bases align to TRBD2. The CDR3 consists of 13 residues. J was trimmed by 3 bases and V by 3 bases; bases with no gene match: 0. CDR1 KGHSH and CDR2 LQKENI come from the germline V gene. The full variable domain, its missing parts supplied by reference TRBV18 and TRBJ2-3, is NAGVMQNPRHLVRRRGQEARLRCSPMKGHSHVYWYRQLPEEGLKFMVYLQKENIIDESGMPKERFSAEFPKEGPSILRIQQVVRGDSAAYFCASSPGGTDTQYFGPGTRLTVL.